These 29 T cell receptor beta chains share one sample of origin, sequenced in a study of blood T cell repertoires in COVID-19. The table came from immunoSEQ multiplex PCR; TCRdb's copy has only in-frame clones and leaves some out. The sample holds 180,000 or so clones, 80% to 85% seen once. Material for sequencing was peripheral blood. These receptors were taken from a human donor with acute or convalescent COVID-19. The donor label of this sample is uncertain.

This clone came up a few times. This chain joins TRBV19 and TRBJ1-4, with D possibly matching TRBD1 (6 bases). This CDR3 contains 15 residues. The ends were cut back, 3 bases at V and 7 bases at J, with 15 bases in the middle. From germline, CDR1 is LNHDA and CDR2 SQIVND (reference sequence). CDR3 in DNA: TGTGCCAGTAGTATGGCGGGGGGCAGGGCTGAAAAACTGTTTTTT. Its protein is CASSMAGGRAEKLFF.

The genes are TRBV11-1 and TRBJ2-7; no definite D call. Germline V gene sequence: CDR1 SGHAT, CDR2 FQDESV (reference sequence). The CDR3 totals 13 residues. Trimming left V 7 bases short and J 6 bases short, with 16 bases between. The CDR3 DNA sequence: TGTGCCAGCACCATTGGGCCGTCCGGCGAGCAGTACTTC. This gives the protein CASTIGPSGEQYF.

V and J are TRBV13 and TRBJ2-7, with TRBD2 matching 9 bases. There are 15 residues in the CDR3. Germline V CDR1 and CDR2: PRHDT, FYEKMQ (reference sequence). V dropped 5 bases and J dropped 5; count of bases not matched to a gene: 10. In nucleotides, the CDR3 is TGTGCCAGCAGCCGGACCGCGGAGCGGGAGGACGAGCAGTACTTC. Amino acids: CASSRTAEREDEQYF.

The genes are TRBV19 and TRBJ2-7; TRBD2 aligns across 13 bases. Germline V lookup: CDR1 LNHDA, CDR2 SQIVND (reference sequence). The ends lost 6 bases at V and 7 bases at J; junction bases unmatched: 9. CDR3 size: 15 residues. CDR3 in DNA: TGTGCCAGTAGCCAACTAGCGGGAGGGCCACGGGAGCAGTACTTC. Translating gives CASSQLAGGPREQYF.

This sequence joins TRBV5-4 and TRBJ1-1; no firm D call. The ends were cut back, 0 bases at V and 0 bases at J, with 12 bases in the middle. This CDR3 has 16 residues. Per the germline V gene, CDR1 is SGHNT and CDR2 is YYREEE (reference sequence). The CDR3 sequence is CASSLAPSVMNTEAFF. CDR3 DNA sequence: TGTGCCAGCAGCTTGGCCCCGTCCGTTATGAACACTGAAGCTTTCTTT.

This clone was seen only a few times. The chain recombines TRBV2 with TRBJ2-2, with 9 bases fitting TRBD1. Germline CDR1 and CDR2: SNHLY and FYNNEI. This CDR3 is 16 amino acids long. After removal of 8 bases from V and 6 bases from J, the junction contained 13 bases not matched to a gene. CDR3 loop: CASRRGQGFGAGELFF. The CDR3 DNA sequence: TGTGCCAGCCGTAGGGGACAGGGATTTGGGGCCGGGGAGCTGTTTTTT.

This clone was recorded many times. The rearrangement joins TRBV7-9 to TRBJ2-7; 10 nucleotides agree with TRBD2. V lost 5 bases, J lost 0 bases, and 7 bases stayed unmatched. Germline values: CDR1 SEHNR, CDR2 FQNEAQ (reference sequence). The length of the CDR3 is 16 residues. The CDR3 nucleotides read TGTGCCAGCAGCCCAACGACTAGCGGGTTCTCCTACGAGCAGTACTTC. Amino acid sequence: CASSPTTSGFSYEQYF.

The chain uses TRBV11-1 and TRBJ2-5; weak D call: TRBD1 (6 bases). Trimming left V 1 base short and J 4 bases short, with 7 bases between. Germline V CDR1 and CDR2: SGHAT, FQDESV (reference sequence). This CDR3 is built from 13 residues. The CDR3 loop is CASSLVRGETQYF. The CDR3, as DNA: TGTGCCAGCAGCTTAGTCAGGGGAGAGACCCAGTACTTC.

The chain carries TRBV11-1 and TRBJ2-7; 8 bases fit TRBD1. V trimming: 5 bases; J trimming: 0 bases; junction bases outside the gene matches: 9. In germline, CDR1 is SGHAT, CDR2 FQDESV (reference sequence). The CDR3 loop spans 16 amino acids. CDR3 nucleotides: TGTGCCAGCAGCCGGCGGACAGGGTTATTCTCCTACGAGCAGTACTTC. This codes for CASSRRTGLFSYEQYF.

This chain connects TRBV3-1 (or the pseudogene TRBV3-2) to TRBJ2-3; D is uncertain. Germline V gene lookup returns CDR1 LGHDT and CDR2 YNNKEL (reference sequence). CDR3 length: 14 residues. Trimming removed 4 bases from V and 2 bases from J, with 10 bases in between. The CDR3: CASSRSHTTDTQYF. Here the CDR3 DNA reads TGTGCCAGCAGCCGGTCGCACACCACAGATACGCAGTATTTT.

V and J are TRBV6-1 and TRBJ1-5; TRBD1 might be the D (6 bases). Trimming pared 3 bases from V and 7 bases from J, leaving 13 bases between. CDR1 is MNHNS and CDR2 is SASEGT in the germline V gene. The length of the CDR3 is 14 residues. This chain's CDR3 is CASSDNRADQPQHF. CDR3 nucleotides: TGTGCCAGCAGTGATAACAGGGCGGACCAGCCCCAGCATTTT.

The chain combines TRBV5-4 with TRBJ1-6; 8 bases match TRBD1. Germline CDR1 and CDR2: SGHNT and YYREEE (reference sequence). The CDR3 consists of 16 residues. Germline trimming cut 4 bases from V and 7 bases from J; bases unmatched to any gene: 10. In DNA, the CDR3 is TGTGCCAGCAGCCCGGACAGGGCAGTTAACAATTCACCCCTCCACTTT. Amino acids: CASSPDRAVNNSPLHF.

The chain links TRBV7-9 to TRBJ1-4; the D gene is possibly TRBD1 (5 bases). Germline V lookup: CDR1 SEHNR, CDR2 FQNEAQ (reference sequence). The CDR3 is 19 residues long. Trimming took 3 bases from V and 8 from J, leaving 28 bases between them. The DNA of the CDR3 is TGTGCCAGCAGCTTCCGGTCGGGGCGCGGGGAGACGGATCGGGAAAAACTGTTTTTT. Its protein product is CASSFRSGRGETDREKLFF.

The chain uses TRBV3-1 (or the pseudogene TRBV3-2) and TRBJ2-3, with TRBD2 matching over 11 bases. CDR3 length equals 16 residues. Germline loops: CDR1 LGHDT, CDR2 YNNKEL (reference sequence). V lost 2 bases and J lost 2; bases outside the gene matches: 3. The CDR3 nucleotides are TGTGCCAGCAGCCAATTAGCGGGAGGGTCCACAGATACGCAGTATTTT. It codes for CASSQLAGGSTDTQYF.

The DNA for the CDR3 is TGTGCCAGTAGTATAGGTATACAGGACGTTACCATTTATAGCAATCAGCCCCAGCATTTT. Its protein product is CASSIGIQDVTIYSNQPQHF. This chain joins TRBV19 and TRBJ1-5, with D possibly being TRBD1 (5 bases). This CDR3 has 20 residues. V lost 1 base and J 0 bases, leaving 22 bases between the germline ends. CDR1 LNHDA and CDR2 SQIVND come from the germline V gene (reference sequence).

CDR3 sequence (DNA): TGTGCCAGCAGCCCAAGACAGGGGAAAACCAGTAAGGACTACACCTTC. This translates into CASSPRQGKTSKDYTF. This sequence joins TRBV5-4 and TRBJ1-2, with 8 bases matching TRBD1. The CDR3 runs 16 residues. Trimming removed 4 bases from V and 10 bases from J; junction bases left unmatched: 18. CDR1 and CDR2 (germline): SGHNT, YYREEE (reference sequence).

V gene TRBV6-5 combines with J gene TRBJ1-2, with 7 nucleotides matching TRBD1. The CDR3 is 14 amino acids. With 6 bases clipped from V and 6 bases from J, the junction kept 10 bases outside the gene matches. Germline CDR1 MNHEY, CDR2 SVGAGI. The CDR3 DNA reads as TGTGCCAGCAGCCTGACAGGGAAAAATAATGGCTACACCTTC. Amino acids: CASSLTGKNNGYTF.

The chain recombines TRBV6-5 with TRBJ2-6; no firm D call. V dropped 2 bases and J dropped 4 bases, with 3 bases sitting between them. The CDR3 runs 13 residues. Looked up from germline, CDR1 is MNHEY and CDR2 is SVGAGI. The CDR3 DNA is TGTGCCAGCAGTTACGAGGGGGCCAACGTCCTGACTTTC. Its translation: CASSYEGANVLTF.

The chain has TRBV3-1 (or the pseudogene TRBV3-2) and TRBJ2-7, with 10 bases that match TRBD2. The CDR3 has 15 residues. V was clipped by 1 base and J by 5 bases; unmatched bases: 5. Germline V gene data show CDR1 as LGHDT and CDR2 as YNNKEL (reference sequence). CDR3 sequence: CASSQAQRGGHEQYF. CDR3 in DNA: TGTGCCAGCAGCCAAGCGCAGCGGGGGGGCCACGAGCAGTACTTC.

This chain connects TRBV7-9 to TRBJ1-1, with TRBD1 matching over 7 bases. V shed 5 bases, J shed 6 bases, and the junction held 9 bases outside the gene matches. The CDR3 contains 14 residues. Germline values: CDR1 SEHNR, CDR2 FQNEAQ (reference sequence). The CDR3: CASSQTGDRAEAFF. The CDR3 coding sequence is TGTGCCAGCAGCCAAACAGGGGATAGGGCTGAAGCTTTCTTT.

The chain combines TRBV6-6 with TRBJ2-2, with TRBD2 identical over 7 bases. The trim removed 4 bases at V and 6 bases at J, leaving 5 bases unmatched. From germline, CDR1 is MNHNY and CDR2 SVGAGI (reference sequence). The CDR3 loop spans 14 amino acids. This chain's CDR3 is CASSSGEGSGELFF. CDR3 bases: TGTGCCAGCAGTTCCGGGGAGGGGTCCGGGGAGCTGTTTTTT.

This clone was recorded once. J is TRBJ1-2 and V is TRBV7-9; D perhaps matches TRBD1 (5 bases). Germline V gene data show CDR1 as SEHNR and CDR2 as FQNEAQ (reference sequence). V was cut by 2 bases and J by 2 bases, with 6 bases left in between. The CDR3 covers 13 residues. The CDR3 nucleotides read TGTGCCAGCAGCTTAAACAGGAACTATGGCTACACCTTC. Amino acids: CASSLNRNYGYTF.

This clone was found once. The V and J genes are TRBV14 and TRBJ2-4; 11 positions agree with TRBD1. Trimming cost V 2 bases and J 2 bases; bases outside gene matches: 5. Germline V gene data show CDR1 as SGHDN and CDR2 as FVKESK. This CDR3 has 17 amino acids. The CDR3 DNA is TGTGCCAGCAGCCAAACCGGACAGGGGGCGCCCAAAAACATTCAGTACTTC. Amino acids: CASSQTGQGAPKNIQYF.

This sequence joins TRBV30 and TRBJ1-5, with a possible D match to TRBD1 (5 bases). CDR1 is GTSNPN and CDR2 is SVGIG in the germline V gene (reference sequence). The CDR3 sequence is 15 residues long. The V and J ends lost 1 base and 0 bases respectively, with 10 bases between them. The CDR3 DNA is TGTGCCTGGAGTGGGGGGGGTTCTAGCAATCAGCCCCAGCATTTT. Residues: CAWSGGGSSNQPQHF.

This clone has only one observation. The rearrangement joins TRBV5-1 to TRBJ2-7; D may be TRBD2 (7 bases). Per the germline V gene, CDR1 is SGHRS and CDR2 is YFSETQ. V dropped 0 bases and J dropped 3 bases, with 16 bases sitting between them. The CDR3 is 16 residues long. The CDR3 spells CASSLEGEGRRYEQYF. The CDR3 nucleotides read TGCGCCAGCAGCTTGGAGGGGGAGGGCAGGCGCTACGAGCAGTACTTC.

V is TRBV18 and J is TRBJ1-6, with 12 bases matching TRBD1. V lost 3 bases and J lost 10; bases outside the gene matches: 4. The CDR3 extends over 15 amino acids. Per the germline V gene, CDR1 is KGHSH and CDR2 is LQKENI. The CDR3 bases are TGTGCCAGCTCACCCGGGACAGGGGGCCGCTCACCCCTCCACTTT. The encoded protein is CASSPGTGGRSPLHF.

This chain links TRBV29-1 with TRBJ1-4, with D possibly TRBD1 on 5 matching bases. Trimming took off 4 bases at V and 0 bases at J, with 12 bases between the two ends. CDR1 is SQVTM, CDR2 ANQGSEA, per germline. The CDR3 is 15 residues long. The CDR3 region is CSVAGGSTTNEKLFF. The CDR3 DNA is TGCAGCGTTGCGGGGGGTAGTACAACTAATGAAAAACTGTTTTTT.

The chain joins TRBV4-1 to TRBJ2-3; the match to TRBD2 covers 7 bases. Per the germline V gene, CDR1 is MGHRA and CDR2 is YSYEKL. CDR3 length: 16 amino acids. The J segment lost 7 bases and the V segment lost 0 bases, leaving 10 bases of the junction unmatched. The CDR3 nucleotides are TGCGCCAGCAGCCAAGATAGGGGAGCGGGGAGTAATACGCAGTATTTT. Translating it yields CASSQDRGAGSNTQYF.

The chain employs TRBV3-1 (or the pseudogene TRBV3-2) and TRBJ1-3; D gene unclear. CDR1 and CDR2 from the germline V gene are LGHDT and YNNKEL (reference sequence). The V end was cut by 8 bases, the J end by 0 bases, with 8 bases between. The CDR3 runs to 13 residues. The CDR3 nucleotides read TGTGCCAGCGGTCGAGACTCTGGAAACACCATATATTTT. This codes for CASGRDSGNTIYF.